Reported below is one TCR beta chain. This CDR3 spans 16 amino acids. The V gene's germline CDR1 is SNHLY and CDR2 FYNNEI. J gave up 12 bases and V 4 bases, and 15 bases lay outside the gene matches. This sample is part of a study of T cell changes during pregnancy in multiple sclerosis. Sequenced by immunoSEQ multiplex PCR; TCRdb stores in-frame clones only, minus some. The data hold some 60,000 clones, with around 93% observed a single time. The TCR comes from a female donor with multiple sclerosis, enrolled in a pregnancy study. This chain connects TRBV2 to TRBJ2-1; the match to TRBD2 covers 10 bases. The sequences come from CD4+ T cells from peripheral blood mononuclear cells, collected before pregnancy. The CDR3: CASSARSGEREGGQFF. The CDR3 nucleotides read TGTGCCAGCAGTGCACGATCCGGGGAGCGGGAGGGGGGGCAGTTCTTC. Variable domain in full (rest from reference TRBV2 and TRBJ2-1): EPEVTQTPSHQVTQMGQEVILRCVPISNHLYFYWYRQILGQKVEFLVSFYNNEISEKSEIFDDQFSVERPDGSNFTLKIRSTKLEDSAMYFCASSARSGEREGGQFFGPGTRLTVL.